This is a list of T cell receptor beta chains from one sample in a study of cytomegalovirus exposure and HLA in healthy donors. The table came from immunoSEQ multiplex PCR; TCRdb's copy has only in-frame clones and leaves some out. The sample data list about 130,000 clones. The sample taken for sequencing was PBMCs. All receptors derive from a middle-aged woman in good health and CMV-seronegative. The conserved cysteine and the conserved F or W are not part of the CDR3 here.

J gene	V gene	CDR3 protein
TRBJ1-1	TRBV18	ASSRQGTEAF
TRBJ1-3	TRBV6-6	ASSPPGQGTGNTIY
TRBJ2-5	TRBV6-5	ASSLSRPGNQETQY
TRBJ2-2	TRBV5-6	ASFLGQGSMNTGELF
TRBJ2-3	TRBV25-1	ASSEYGGGGTDTQY
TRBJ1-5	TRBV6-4	ASARQGGDQPQH
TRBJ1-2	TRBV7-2	ASSLEAGFNYGYT
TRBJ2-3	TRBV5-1	ASSLDPNSLGTDTQY
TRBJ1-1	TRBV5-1	ASSPSDRRRAF
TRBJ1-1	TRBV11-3	ASSLDSVNTEAF
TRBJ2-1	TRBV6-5	AVSGVAQKQF
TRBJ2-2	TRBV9	ASSKTIPNTGELF
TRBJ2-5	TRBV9	ASSAQVSQETQY
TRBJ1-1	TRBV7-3	ASSLSGASGTEAF
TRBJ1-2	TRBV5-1	ASSPGEPGRNYGYT
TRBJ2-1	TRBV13	ASSLRWGHTSYNEQF
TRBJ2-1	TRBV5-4	ASRRDSPGNEQF
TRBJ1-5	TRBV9	ASSPRRDRGDRSNQPQH
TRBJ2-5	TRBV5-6	ASSTLSGGRGTQY
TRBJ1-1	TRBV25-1	ASSHNRGGNTEAF
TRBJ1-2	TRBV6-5	ASSFTGQTSHGYT
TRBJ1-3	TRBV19	ASSAGSSGNTIY
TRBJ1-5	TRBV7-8	ASRSSLLDQPQH
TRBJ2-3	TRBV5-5	ASRQQGYRTDTQY
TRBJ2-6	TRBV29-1	SAGDRGGSGANVLT
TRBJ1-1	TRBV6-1	ASSGYRWGVTEAF